This passage covers 24 T cell receptor beta chains from one sample sequenced in a study of blood T cell repertoires in COVID-19. This table comes from immunoSEQ multiplex PCR, and its TCRdb copy is limited to in-frame clones, with some not included. Of about 240,000 clones in the sample, around 87% were seen once. The source material was peripheral blood. Source of these receptors: a woman between 45 and 65 years old with COVID-19, enrolled during active disease.

This clone came up once. The chain couples TRBV5-1 to TRBJ2-3; D might be TRBD1 (5 bases). The CDR3 extends over 12 amino acids. Germline CDR1 is SGHRS and CDR2 is YFSETQ. Trimming left V 0 bases short and J 6 bases short, with 5 bases between. CDR3 sequence reads: CASSLEGDTQYF. CDR3 in DNA: TGCGCCAGCAGCTTGGAGGGGGATACGCAGTATTTT.

CDR3 bases: TGTGCCAGCAGCCCACAAACTAGCGGGGGGGCTGGCGGGGAGCTGTTTTTT. Residues: CASSPQTSGGAGGELFF. This chain uses TRBV11-2 with TRBJ2-2, with 13 bases identical to TRBD2. After removal of 5 bases from V and 7 bases from J, the junction contained 10 bases not matched to a gene. CDR1 is SGHAT and CDR2 is FQNNGV in the germline V gene. The length of the CDR3 is 17 residues. Full variable domain (rest looked up from reference TRBV11-2 and TRBJ2-2): EAGVAQSPRYKIIEKRQSVAFWCNPISGHATLYWYQQILGQGPKLLIQFQNNGVVDDSQLPKDRFSAERLKGVDSTLKIQPAKLEDSAVYLCASSPQTSGGAGGELFFGEGSRLTVL.

The chain combines TRBV27 with TRBJ1-2, with a weak D call TRBD1 (5 bases). Per the germline V gene, CDR1 is MNHEY and CDR2 is SMNVEV (reference sequence). V lost 6 bases, J lost 4 bases, and 15 bases lay in between. CDR3 length: 14 residues. For the CDR3, the DNA is TGTGCCAGCAGGGTCTCACAGGCGACCTATGGCTACACCTTC. This sequence encodes CASRVSQATYGYTF.

The chain links TRBV12-3 or TRBV12-4 to TRBJ1-2; D may be TRBD1 (5 bases). This CDR3 comprises 13 residues. Trimming cost V 5 bases and J 7 bases, with 14 bases left between them. The CDR3 sequence: CASSAGPPTGYTF. CDR3 DNA sequence: TGTGCCAGCAGTGCGGGGCCCCCGACTGGCTACACCTTC.

This chain links TRBV11-2 with TRBJ2-2, with TRBD2 as a possible D gene (6 bases). With 2 bases removed from V and 4 bases from J, the gap between germline ends came to 17 bases. Germline CDR1 is SGHAT and CDR2 is FQNNGV. The CDR3 consists of 17 residues. CDR3 sequence reads: CASSLKTPGRTTGELFF. The CDR3 nucleotides read TGTGCCAGCAGCTTAAAAACCCCCGGGAGAACCACCGGGGAGCTGTTTTTT.

V usage is TRBV19 and J usage is TRBJ1-2, with D possibly being TRBD1 (5 bases). This CDR3 comprises 14 residues. The germline gives CDR1 LNHDA, CDR2 SQIVND (reference sequence). V dropped 7 bases and J dropped 2 bases, with 14 bases sitting between them. The CDR3: CASTLGGVNYGYTF. The CDR3 DNA is TGTGCCAGTACCCTTGGGGGGGTAAACTATGGCTACACCTTC.

This clone turned up a few times. The chain has TRBV7-9 and TRBJ1-4; 9 bases map to TRBD1. The CDR3 runs 17 residues. Germline V lookup: CDR1 SEHNR, CDR2 FQNEAQ (reference sequence). J was trimmed by 2 bases and V by 5 bases; bases with no gene match: 9. CDR3 in amino acids: CASSPPQGAKTNEKLFF. The DNA of the CDR3 is TGTGCCAGCAGCCCCCCACAGGGGGCAAAGACTAATGAAAAACTGTTTTTT. Filled out from reference TRBV7-9 and TRBJ1-4, the complete variable domain reads DTGVSQNPRHKITKRGQNVTFRCDPISEHNRLYWYRQTLGQGPEFLTYFQNEAQLEKSRLLSDRFSAERPKGSFSTLEIQRTEQGDSAMYLCASSPPQGAKTNEKLFFGSGTQLSVL.

The rearrangement joins TRBV2 to TRBJ1-5; D unresolved. CDR3 length equals 14 residues. Germline V gives CDR1 SNHLY, CDR2 FYNNEI. V was clipped by 0 bases and J by 5 bases, with 8 bases between them. CDR3 residues: CASSEARVHQPQHF. The CDR3 DNA is TGTGCCAGCAGTGAAGCGCGTGTACATCAGCCCCAGCATTTT. Using reference TRBV2 and TRBJ1-5 for the parts outside the CDR3, the full variable domain is EPEVTQTPSHQVTQMGQEVILRCVPISNHLYFYWYRQILGQKVEFLVSFYNNEISEKSEIFDDQFSVERPDGSNFTLKIRSTKLEDSAMYFCASSEARVHQPQHFGDGTRLSIL.

The rearrangement joins TRBV2 to TRBJ2-7, with 7 nucleotides matching TRBD2. The V gene end was trimmed by 1 base and the J gene end by 6 bases; junction bases not matched to a gene: 6. Germline V gives CDR1 SNHLY, CDR2 FYNNEI. The CDR3 is 14 residues long. The CDR3 protein is CASSEVGPGGEQYV. The DNA for the CDR3 is TGTGCCAGCAGTGAAGTTGGTCCGGGGGGCGAGCAGTACGTC.

The CDR3: CASSPGTGIEKLFF. The CDR3 bases are TGTGCCAGCTCCCCCGGGACAGGGATCGAAAAACTGTTTTTT. The chain employs TRBV18 and TRBJ1-4; 9 bases are shared with TRBD1. CDR1 is KGHSH and CDR2 is LQKENI in the germline V gene. The CDR3 has 14 residues. The V gene end was trimmed by 6 bases and the J gene end by 8 bases; junction bases not matched to a gene: 7.

The chain has TRBV5-6 and TRBJ2-7; D remains ambiguous. V lost 4 bases and J 4 bases, leaving 15 bases between the germline ends. Germline V CDR1 and CDR2: SGHDT, YYEEEE. The CDR3 contains 14 residues. The CDR3 DNA reads TGTGCCAGCAGCCGACCCCAAGCGCTTTACGAGCAGTACGTC. This translates into CASSRPQALYEQYV.

This clone has more than one count but fewer than ten. The chain combines TRBV12-3 or TRBV12-4 with TRBJ2-7, with no clear D. V was pared by 6 bases and J by 1 base, with 10 bases between. The CDR3 runs to 13 residues. In nucleotides, the CDR3 is TGTGCCAGCAGATCCACTACTTCCTACGAGCAGTACTTC. This translates into CASRSTTSYEQYF.

The chain carries TRBV7-2 and TRBJ2-5, with 10 bases identical to TRBD2. Germline values: CDR1 SGHTA, CDR2 FQGNSA. V gave up 4 bases and J gave up 5 bases; unmatched junction bases: 13. This CDR3 comprises 17 residues. The CDR3 here is CASSSGRIAGGRETQYF. The CDR3 DNA reads TGTGCCAGCAGCTCCGGCAGAATAGCGGGGGGTCGGGAGACCCAGTACTTC.

This chain uses TRBV2 with TRBJ2-7; D is undetermined. In germline, CDR1 is SNHLY, CDR2 FYNNEI. The V gene lost 2 bases and the J gene lost 5 bases, with 10 bases spanning the gap. This CDR3 has 13 amino acids. In DNA form, the CDR3 reads TGTGCCAGCAGTGAAAATGCCCGCGACGAGCAGTACGTC. This translates into CASSENARDEQYV.

The V and J genes are TRBV3-1 (or the pseudogene TRBV3-2) and TRBJ2-3, with TRBD2 as a possible D gene (7 bases). V was pared by 4 bases and J by 1 base, with 18 bases between. The CDR3 has 17 residues. Germline V gene lookup returns CDR1 LGHDT and CDR2 YNNKEL (reference sequence). The CDR3 here is CASSPVGRGAGTDTQYF. The CDR3 DNA reads TGTGCCAGCAGCCCGGTAGGGAGGGGGGCTGGCACAGATACGCAGTATTTT.

CDR3: CASGQGKGTQYF. The DNA of the CDR3 is TGTGCCAGCGGACAGGGGAAAGGAACACAGTACTTC. V gene TRBV7-3 combines with J gene TRBJ2-5; 9 bases line up with TRBD1. CDR1 SGHTA and CDR2 FQGTGA come from the germline V gene. This CDR3 has 12 amino acids. The J segment lost 11 bases and the V segment lost 8 bases, leaving 9 bases of the junction unmatched.

J is TRBJ1-3 and V is TRBV6-6; D gene unclear. Per germline, CDR1 MNHNY and CDR2 SVGAGI (reference sequence). The CDR3 runs to 13 residues. Trimming left V 0 bases short and J 4 bases short, with 4 bases between. DNA of the CDR3: TGTGCCAGCAGTTACTCGACAGGAAACACCATATATTTT. Translating it yields CASSYSTGNTIYF.

J is TRBJ1-5 and V is TRBV5-4; D gene ambiguous. Germline lookup yields CDR1 SGHNT and CDR2 YYREEE (reference sequence). Trimming left V 0 bases short and J 0 bases short, with 4 bases between. The CDR3 totals 14 residues. The CDR3 coding sequence is TGTGCCAGCAGCTTGGACAGTAGCAATCAGCCCCAGCATTTT. This encodes CASSLDSSNQPQHF.

V is TRBV6-5 and J is TRBJ1-2; tentatively, D is TRBD1 (5 bases). Between the trimmed V and J ends, which lost 6 bases and 0 bases, there was a span of 14 bases. The CDR3 spans 15 residues. Germline lookup yields CDR1 MNHEY and CDR2 SVGAGI. The CDR3 DNA sequence: TGTGCCAGCAGGGCCGACAGCTTTCCTAACTATGGCTACACCTTC. Residues: CASRADSFPNYGYTF.

The V call is TRBV6-5, the J call TRBJ1-5, with TRBD1 identical over 7 bases. The germline V gene encodes CDR1 MNHEY and CDR2 SVGAGI. Trimming cost V 8 bases and J 3 bases; bases outside gene matches: 4. The CDR3 length is 13 residues. In DNA, the CDR3 is TGTGCCAGCCAGGGACAGCCCAATCAGCCCCAGCATTTT. It codes for CASQGQPNQPQHF.

This sequence joins TRBV5-8 and TRBJ1-2; 7 bases match TRBD1. The CDR3 has 17 residues. V lost 4 bases, J lost 3 bases, and 15 bases stayed unmatched. Per germline, CDR1 SGHTS and CDR2 YDEGEE. The chain's CDR3 is CASSPVGAGGGDYGYTF. CDR3 bases: TGTGCCAGCAGCCCGGTCGGGGCAGGGGGAGGTGACTATGGCTACACCTTC.

This clone was seen once. This chain uses TRBV5-1 with TRBJ2-2, with 10 positions matching TRBD1. V shed 4 bases and J 4 bases; nucleotides not matched to a gene: 10. CDR1 is SGHRS and CDR2 is YFSETQ in the germline V gene. The CDR3 contains 17 residues. Written as DNA, the CDR3 is TGCGCCAGCAGCCCTCGTATTGACAGGGGGCCCACCGGGGAGCTGTTTTTT. Its protein is CASSPRIDRGPTGELFF.

This clone was found a few times. The chain carries TRBV15 and TRBJ2-7, with TRBD2 identical over 7 bases. Trimming at V came to 5 bases and at J to 3 bases, leaving 7 bases not matched to a gene. From germline, CDR1 is LNHNV and CDR2 YYDKDF (reference sequence). This CDR3 has 14 residues. CDR3 sequence reads: CATSGRGNLYEQYF. The CDR3 DNA sequence: TGTGCCACCAGCGGGCGGGGGAACCTCTACGAGCAGTACTTC.

The gene calls are TRBV18 and TRBJ1-1; no clear D gene. The V end was cut by 4 bases, the J end by 3 bases, with 3 bases between. The length of the CDR3 is 11 residues. Germline V gives CDR1 KGHSH, CDR2 LQKENI. The CDR3: CASSRHTEAFF. CDR3 DNA: TGTGCCAGCTCACGGCACACTGAAGCTTTCTTT.